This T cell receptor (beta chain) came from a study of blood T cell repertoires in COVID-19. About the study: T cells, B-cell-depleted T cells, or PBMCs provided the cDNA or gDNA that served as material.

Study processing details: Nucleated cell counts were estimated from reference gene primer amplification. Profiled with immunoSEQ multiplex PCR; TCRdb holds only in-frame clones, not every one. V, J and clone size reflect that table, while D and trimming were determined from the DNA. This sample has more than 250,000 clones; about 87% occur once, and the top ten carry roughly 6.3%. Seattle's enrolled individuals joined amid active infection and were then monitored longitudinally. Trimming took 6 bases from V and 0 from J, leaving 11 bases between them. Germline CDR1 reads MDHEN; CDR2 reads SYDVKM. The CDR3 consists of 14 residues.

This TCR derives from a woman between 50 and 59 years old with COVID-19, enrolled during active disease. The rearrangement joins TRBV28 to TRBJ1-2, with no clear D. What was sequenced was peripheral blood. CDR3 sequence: CASRRHTTNYGYTF. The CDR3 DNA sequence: TGTGCCAGCAGAAGACACACCACTAACTATGGCTACACCTTC.